The clone carrying this TCR beta chain appeared a few times. The data stem from a study of T cells after yellow fever vaccination. A single record per CDR3 protein comes from TCRdb applying MiXCR to the 5' RACE reads. The table shows around 200,000 distinct CDR3 sequences, with 9.5% to 12% occurring only once. The ends lost 1 base at V and 1 base at J; junction bases unmatched: 6. Germline V CDR1 and CDR2: SGHTA, FQGNSA. The CDR3 is 18 residues long. This TCR derives from a man between 18 and 35 years old who received the YFV17D yellow fever vaccine. The starting material was CD8+ T cells sorted from PBMCs, obtained 15 days after the yellow fever booster vaccination. The chain is built from TRBV7-2 and TRBJ2-5, with TRBD2 identical over 13 bases. CDR3 nucleotides: TGTGCCAGCAGCTTAGTGTGGACTAGCGGGGGATTCCAAGAGACCCAGTACTTC. As protein: CASSLVWTSGGFQETQYF.